This passage covers 10 T cell receptor beta chains from one sample sequenced in a study of T cell responses to AZD1222 COVID-19 vaccine. Clones were read by immunoSEQ multiplex PCR, and TCRdb kept only the in-frame ones, dropping some. This sample has 80,000 to 90,000 clones, with 90% found just once. This sample comprised peripheral blood, obtained 28 days after the second AZD1222 dose. The receptors here all came from an adult who received the AZD1222 COVID-19 vaccine.

V usage is TRBV19 and J usage is TRBJ1-4, with no clear D. This CDR3 has 14 residues. Trimming pared 3 bases from V and 8 bases from J, leaving 13 bases between. Germline V gives CDR1 LNHDA, CDR2 SQIVND (reference sequence). For the CDR3, the DNA is TGTGCCAGTAGTATGCGGGGAGCACTAGAAAAACTGTTTTTT. Protein product: CASSMRGALEKLFF.

The chain is built from TRBV14 and TRBJ2-2; the D gene is possibly TRBD1 (6 bases). From germline, CDR1 is SGHDN and CDR2 FVKESK. Deletions cut 4 bases from V and 6 bases from J, with 12 bases between. There are 14 residues in the CDR3. The CDR3 DNA reads TGTGCCAGCAGCCCACAGGGTTATTCCGGGGAGCTGTTTTTT. This sequence encodes CASSPQGYSGELFF.

This chain links TRBV15 with TRBJ1-3; 8 bases map to TRBD1. J lost 2 bases, V lost 1 base, and 1 base had no gene match. CDR1 and CDR2 (germline): LNHNV, YYDKDF (reference sequence). CDR3 length: 15 amino acids. CDR3 sequence: CATSRGTGTGNTIYF. The CDR3 DNA reads TGTGCCACCAGCAGAGGGACAGGGACTGGAAACACCATATATTTT.

The V call is TRBV7-3, the J call TRBJ2-7; 12 positions agree with TRBD1. CDR1 and CDR2 (germline): SGHTA, FQGTGA. V lost 3 bases, J lost 7 bases, and 4 bases stayed unmatched. This CDR3 has 14 residues. Here the CDR3 reads CASSLGQGALEQYF. CDR3 DNA sequence: TGTGCCAGCAGCTTGGGACAGGGGGCGCTTGAGCAGTACTTC. The full variable domain, with the rest looked up from reference TRBV7-3 and TRBJ2-7, is GAGVSQTPSNKVTEKGKYVELRCDPISGHTALYWYRQSLGQGPEFLIYFQGTGAADDSGLPNDRFFAVRPEGSVSTLKIQRTERGDSAVYLCASSLGQGALEQYFGPGTRLTVT.

The CDR3 coding sequence is TGTGCCAGCAGTAGACTAGCGGGGGGGCCTACCGGGGAGCTGTTTTTT. Protein sequence: CASSRLAGGPTGELFF. The chain carries TRBV27 and TRBJ2-2; TRBD2 aligns across 14 bases. V gave up 5 bases and J gave up 5 bases; unmatched junction bases: 4. This CDR3 region has 16 residues. Germline V CDR1 and CDR2: MNHEY, SMNVEV (reference sequence).

The CDR3, as DNA: TGTGCCAGCAGCCTACGAACAGGGCGGGAGCAGTACTTC. Its translation is CASSLRTGREQYF. This chain links TRBV3-1 (or the pseudogene TRBV3-2) with TRBJ2-7; a weak D match, TRBD1 (6 bases). CDR3 size: 13 residues. Germline V gene sequence: CDR1 LGHDT, CDR2 YNNKEL (reference sequence). The V gene lost 4 bases and the J gene lost 7 bases, with 14 bases spanning the gap.

The chain uses TRBV4-2 and TRBJ1-6; perhaps TRBD1 as D (6 bases). From germline, CDR1 is LGHNA and CDR2 YNFKEQ. Trimming removed 0 bases at V and 7 bases at J, with 13 bases between. This CDR3 comprises 16 residues. CDR3 bases: TGTGCCAGCAGCCAAGAGCCCACAGGGTCGAATTCACCCCTCCACTTT. Translation: CASSQEPTGSNSPLHF.

In its sample, this clone was seen a few times. The V gene is TRBV5-1, the J gene TRBJ2-2; no reliable D call. Per the germline V gene, CDR1 is SGHRS and CDR2 is YFSETQ. The CDR3 totals 14 residues. Deletions cut 4 bases from V and 0 bases from J, with 7 bases between. Written as DNA, the CDR3 is TGCGCCAGCAGCCCGCCCCCGAACACCGGGGAGCTGTTTTTT. It encodes CASSPPPNTGELFF.

The rearrangement uses TRBV18 and TRBJ2-7, with D possibly being TRBD2 (6 bases). The V gene lost 3 bases and the J gene lost 3 bases, with 9 bases spanning the gap. Per germline, CDR1 KGHSH and CDR2 LQKENI. The CDR3 totals 13 residues. The CDR3: CASSPRRDYEQYF. CDR3 sequence (DNA): TGTGCCAGCTCACCCCGGAGGGACTACGAGCAGTACTTC.

V gene TRBV29-1 combines with J gene TRBJ1-1; D is uncertain. The germline V gene has CDR1 SQVTM and CDR2 ANQGSEA. Trimming pared 7 bases from V and 1 base from J, leaving 13 bases between. The CDR3 runs 13 residues. CDR3 loop: CSAGSRANTEAFF. CDR3 nucleotides: TGCAGCGCCGGGAGTCGAGCGAACACTGAAGCTTTCTTT.